Below are 24 T cell receptor beta chains sequenced from a single sample in a study of cytomegalovirus exposure and HLA in healthy donors. The PCR contained 60 Vbeta and 13 Jbeta primers. Profiling relied on immunoSEQ multiplex PCR, and the TCRdb table lists in-frame clones only, not all of them. The sample includes under 200,000 clones, roughly 88% of them seen just once. The sequenced sample consisted of PBMCs. Source of these receptors: a man aged 18 to 29 in good health and CMV-seropositive.

The V and J genes are TRBV6-6 and TRBJ1-5; TRBD1 matches at 8 bases. V trimming: 4 bases; J trimming: 2 bases; junction bases outside the gene matches: 1. The CDR3 loop spans 14 amino acids. Germline CDR1 reads MNHNY; CDR2 reads SVGAGI (reference sequence). Here the CDR3 reads CASSLDRGNQPQHF. The CDR3 DNA follows: TGTGCCAGCAGTTTGGACAGGGGCAATCAGCCCCAGCATTTT.

The V call is TRBV18, the J call TRBJ2-3, with D unresolved. In germline, CDR1 is KGHSH, CDR2 LQKENI. V was shortened by 5 bases and J by 0 bases, with 6 bases between the two germline ends. The CDR3 loop spans 13 amino acids. CDR3 protein: CASSSFSTDTQYF. The DNA of the CDR3 is TGTGCCAGCTCATCCTTTAGCACAGATACGCAGTATTTT.

V and J are TRBV2 and TRBJ1-1; 7 bases are shared with TRBD1. There are 17 residues in the CDR3. Unmatched junction bases numbered 15, after V lost 8 bases and J lost 0 bases. Looked up from germline, CDR1 is SNHLY and CDR2 is FYNNEI. CDR3 sequence (DNA): TGTGCCAGCCATACTCCACAGGGGTTTGGAGTGAACACTGAAGCTTTCTTT. Translating gives CASHTPQGFGVNTEAFF.

As for this clone: Its ends do not fully match the called genes, so a read error is possible. This sequence joins TRBV7-8 and TRBJ2-7; 8 bases map to TRBD1. Looked up from germline, CDR1 is SGHVS and CDR2 is FQNEAQ. The CDR3 length is 17 residues. The CDR3: CASSSIRNRGSSHEQYF. As DNA, the CDR3 is TGTGCCAGCAGCTCTATCCGAAACAGGGGGTCCTCCCACGAGCAGTACTTC. The full variable domain, with the rest looked up from reference TRBV7-8 and TRBJ2-7, is GAGVSQSPRYKVAKRGQDVALRCDPISGHVSLFWYQQALGQGPEFLTYFQNEAQLDKSGLPSDRFFAERPEGSVSTLKIQRTQQEDSAVYLCASSSIRNRGSSHEQYFGPGTRLTVT.

In the case of this clone: Other DNA sequences in the same sample also yield this CDR3. The V gene is TRBV11-2, the J gene TRBJ2-7; D gene unclear. The CDR3 length is 14 residues. Trimming removed 5 bases at V and 6 bases at J, with 17 bases between. Germline CDR1 and CDR2: SGHAT and FQNNGV. Written as DNA, the CDR3 is TGTGCCAGCAGCCCAAGCTCCCTTGGGCGCGAGCAGTACTTC. This translates into CASSPSSLGREQYF. Full variable domain (missing parts from reference TRBV11-2 and TRBJ2-7): EAGVAQSPRYKIIEKRQSVAFWCNPISGHATLYWYQQILGQGPKLLIQFQNNGVVDDSQLPKDRFSAERLKGVDSTLKIQPAKLEDSAVYLCASSPSSLGREQYFGPGTRLTVT.

The chain recombines TRBV29-1 with TRBJ1-2, with TRBD1 identical over 8 bases. V shed 3 bases and J 6 bases; nucleotides not matched to a gene: 9. Germline lookup yields CDR1 SQVTM and CDR2 ANQGSEA. The length of the CDR3 is 14 residues. CDR3 protein: CSVEMRRGRHGYTF. The CDR3 DNA sequence: TGCAGCGTTGAGATGCGCAGGGGGCGACATGGCTACACCTTC. Full variable domain (outside the CDR3, taken from reference TRBV29-1 and TRBJ1-2): SAVISQKPSRDICQRGTSLTIQCQVDSQVTMMFWYRQQPGQSLTLIATANQGSEATYESGFVIDKFPISRPNLTFSTLTVSNMSPEDSSIYLCSVEMRRGRHGYTFGSGTRLTVV.

The chain carries TRBV6-4 and TRBJ2-1; the D gene is possibly TRBD1 (6 bases). With 0 bases removed from V and 5 bases from J, the gap between germline ends came to 11 bases. This CDR3 has 15 amino acids. Germline CDR1 is MRHNA and CDR2 is SNTAGT. CDR3 sequence (DNA): TGTGCCAGCAGTGACTCCCGGACAGCGAACAATGAGCAGTTCTTC. This gives the protein CASSDSRTANNEQFF.

V and J are TRBV6-1 and TRBJ2-1, with D tentatively TRBD1 (7 bases). CDR1 is MNHNS, CDR2 SASEGT, per germline. This CDR3 region has 14 residues. The V and J ends lost 6 bases and 8 bases respectively, with 17 bases between them. For the CDR3, the DNA is TGTGCCAGCAGACCGGACAGGAGGGGCGATGAGCAGTTCTTC. Translated: CASRPDRRGDEQFF.

The genes are TRBV5-1 and TRBJ1-1, with D unclear. The CDR3 has 14 residues. Germline values: CDR1 SGHRS, CDR2 YFSETQ. Trimming took off 1 base at V and 2 bases at J, with 9 bases between the two ends. DNA for the CDR3: TGCGCCAGCAGCTTGCGGGGAGTCAACACTGAAGCTTTCTTT. Translated: CASSLRGVNTEAFF.

The CDR3 DNA reads as TGTGCCAGCAGCTTAGAGAGCCCCGATCAGCCCCAGCATTTT. As protein: CASSLESPDQPQHF. This sequence joins TRBV7-9 and TRBJ1-5; D remains unclear. Per the germline V gene, CDR1 is SEHNR and CDR2 is FQNEAQ (reference sequence). The CDR3 covers 14 residues. Trimming took off 1 base at V and 5 bases at J, with 9 bases between the two ends.

This clone appeared once. The chain combines TRBV30 with TRBJ2-7; no firm D call. CDR1 and CDR2 (germline): GTSNPN, SVGIG (reference sequence). V was clipped by 1 base and J by 4 bases, with 5 bases between them. This CDR3 region has 11 residues. Here the CDR3 reads CAWSGVYEQYF. The CDR3 DNA is TGTGCCTGGAGTGGAGTTTACGAGCAGTACTTC.

This clone occurred once. The chain links TRBV7-8 to TRBJ2-7; 8 positions agree with TRBD1. V shed 7 bases and J 2 bases; nucleotides not matched to a gene: 7. The CDR3 is made up of 14 amino acids. Germline CDR1 is SGHVS and CDR2 is FQNEAQ. CDR3 nucleotides: TGTGCCAGCACCGGTGGGACAGGCCCCTACGAGCAGTACTTC. Protein product: CASTGGTGPYEQYF. Together with reference TRBV7-8 and TRBJ2-7, the CDR3 gives the full variable domain: GAGVSQSPRYKVAKRGQDVALRCDPISGHVSLFWYQQALGQGPEFLTYFQNEAQLDKSGLPSDRFFAERPEGSVSTLKIQRTQQEDSAVYLCASTGGTGPYEQYFGPGTRLTVT.

The chain couples TRBV5-1 to TRBJ2-7, with 8 bases lining up with TRBD1. The J segment lost 2 bases and the V segment lost 2 bases, leaving 15 bases of the junction unmatched. The CDR3 is made up of 18 amino acids. Germline V gene sequence: CDR1 SGHRS, CDR2 YFSETQ. Here the CDR3 reads CASSLNYAGTGHTYEQYF. CDR3 bases: TGCGCCAGCAGCTTAAACTACGCCGGGACAGGCCATACCTACGAGCAGTACTTC.

The chain joins TRBV2 to TRBJ2-3, with no clear D. Trimming shortened V by 5 bases and J by 0 bases, and 18 bases separated the two germline ends. The CDR3 totals 17 residues. The germline V gene has CDR1 SNHLY and CDR2 FYNNEI. DNA for the CDR3: TGTGCCAGCAGTCTGGCCGACTCTTATGGTAGCACAGATACGCAGTATTTT. Encoded protein: CASSLADSYGSTDTQYF.

This clone showed up many times. The rearrangement uses TRBV2 and TRBJ1-1; no reliable D call. With 4 bases removed from V and 7 bases from J, the gap between germline ends came to 7 bases. The germline CDR1 and CDR2 sequences are SNHLY and FYNNEI. The CDR3 contains 11 residues. Here the CDR3 DNA reads TGTGCCAGCAGTGTCAGGAATGAAGCTTTCTTT. Translated, it gives CASSVRNEAFF.

A single count supports this clone. This chain links TRBV27 with TRBJ2-5, with 7 bases lining up with TRBD2. This CDR3 is built from 16 residues. In germline, CDR1 is MNHEY, CDR2 SMNVEV (reference sequence). The V and J ends lost 6 bases and 2 bases, in that order; junction bases with no gene match: 12. This CDR3 is CASRRLAPNSQETQYF. In DNA form, the CDR3 reads TGTGCCAGCAGAAGACTAGCTCCAAACTCTCAAGAGACCCAGTACTTC.

The CDR3 nucleotides are TGTGCCAGCTCAGCGGACAGGGAGGACGAGCAGTACTTC. It is translated as CASSADREDEQYF. The rearrangement links TRBV18 to TRBJ2-5, with 8 bases lining up with TRBD1. The end of the DNA aligns better with TRBJ2-7, so the J call may be wrong. The germline gives CDR1 KGHSH, CDR2 LQKENI. This CDR3 region has 13 residues.

The chain uses TRBV21-1 and TRBJ1-2. TRBV21-1 is a pseudogene locus. This CDR3 spans 17 amino acids. The DNA for the CDR3 is TGTGCCAGCAGCGTACTTTCACGGGGGGCACGGTCCTATGGCTACACCTTC. Protein: CASSVLSRGARSYGYTF.

This clone was counted a single time. V gene TRBV7-2 combines with J gene TRBJ2-1; 7 bases are a match to TRBD2. Unmatched junction bases numbered 5, after V lost 0 bases and J lost 0 bases. The CDR3 is 17 amino acids. The germline gives CDR1 SGHTA, CDR2 FQGNSA. This CDR3 is CASSLALRGSSYNEQFF. The CDR3 DNA reads TGTGCCAGCAGCTTAGCGTTGCGGGGGAGCTCCTACAATGAGCAGTTCTTC. Full variable domain (outside the CDR3, taken from reference TRBV7-2 and TRBJ2-1): GAGVSQSPSNKVTEKGKDVELRCDPISGHTALYWYRQSLGQGLEFLIYFQGNSAPDKSGLPSDRFSAERTGGSVSTLTIQRTQQEDSAVYLCASSLALRGSSYNEQFFGPGTRLTVL.

The chain links TRBV6-5 to TRBJ2-5, with 9 bases that match TRBD2. Germline CDR1 is MNHEY and CDR2 is SVGAGI. Trimming took 7 bases from V and 4 from J; bases not matched to a gene: 7. The CDR3 spans 14 residues. CDR3 region: CASNAGGLGETQYF. In DNA, the CDR3 is TGTGCCAGCAATGCGGGGGGGCTTGGAGAGACCCAGTACTTC.

Concerning this clone itself: Other DNA sequences in this sample translate to the same CDR3. CDR3 residues: CASSEATTAPNYGYTF. The CDR3 DNA is TGTGCCAGCAGTGAAGCGACGACAGCCCCTAACTATGGCTACACCTTC. The V call is TRBV6-1, the J call TRBJ1-2, with TRBD1 as a possible D gene (5 bases). V lost 0 bases to trimming and J lost 0 bases, with 11 bases between them. Germline CDR1 reads MNHNS; CDR2 reads SASEGT. This CDR3 is built from 16 residues.

The chain has TRBV5-1 and TRBJ2-1; 15 nucleotides match TRBD2. V trimming: 2 bases; J trimming: 5 bases; junction bases outside the gene matches: 5. Germline CDR1 and CDR2: SGHRS and YFSETQ. The CDR3 spans 17 residues. DNA for the CDR3: TGCGCCAGCAGCTTCCGGACTAGCGGGGGGGCTAACAATGAGCAGTTCTTC. It is translated as CASSFRTSGGANNEQFF.

This clone was detected once. The chain recombines TRBV12-5 with TRBJ2-5, with a tentative D call TRBD1 (5 bases). From germline, CDR1 is LGHNT and CDR2 FRNRAP. V was trimmed by 6 bases and J by 7 bases, leaving 9 bases between them. The CDR3 has 11 residues. CDR3 nucleotides: TGTGCTAGTGGCCTCCAGGGGACCCAGTACTTC. Translated: CASGLQGTQYF.

J is TRBJ2-2 and V is TRBV11-3; no definite D call. With 4 bases removed from V and 0 bases from J, the gap between germline ends came to 9 bases. The CDR3 is made up of 15 amino acids. Germline lookup yields CDR1 SGHNT and CDR2 YENEEA. Here the CDR3 DNA reads TGTGCCAGCAGCTACAGTGCTTCGAACACCGGGGAGCTGTTTTTT. It yields the protein CASSYSASNTGELFF.